The source of this TCR beta chain is a study of blood T cell repertoires in COVID-19. Study-wide context: Donors in the United States, Italy and Spain gave samples during acute or convalescent COVID-19. In each case, the material was cDNA or gDNA derived from T cells, B-cell-depleted T cells, or PBMCs.

From germline, CDR1 is SSHAT and CDR2 FNYEAQ (reference sequence). The CDR3 covers 13 residues. On this clone: The junction departs from germline at one end; a sequencing error may be responsible.

Under the authors' procedure: Scientists estimated how many nucleated cells there were by amplifying reference gene primers. Sequenced by immunoSEQ multiplex PCR; TCRdb stores in-frame clones only, minus some. The V and J calls and clone size are taken from that table; D and trimming were inferred from the DNA. The table includes about 210,000 clones, around 83% detected once. V usage is TRBV7-7 and J usage is TRBJ2-1; tentative D call: TRBD1 (5 bases). The receptor's source is a woman aged 50 to 60 with acute or convalescent COVID-19. Source material: peripheral blood. The CDR3 sequence is CASSPATQGEQFF. CDR3 DNA sequence: TGTGCTAGCAGCCCCGCTACCCAGGGTGAGCAGTTCTTC.